The following is a T cell receptor beta chain sequence with its context. Data came from immunoSEQ multiplex PCR; TCRdb stores just in-frame clones and leaves some out. The sample holds some 2,000,000 clones; roughly 94% are singletons and the top ten take about 0.13%. The entry originates in a study of shared clonotypes between healthy human individuals. Healthy HIV-negative adults with no recent acute infections or vaccinations were recruited as donors. The CDR3 loop spans 13 amino acids. Germline V gene sequence: CDR1 SNHLY, CDR2 FYNNEI. V shed 9 bases and J shed 4 bases, with 12 bases lying between them.

V gene TRBV2 combines with J gene TRBJ1-4; perhaps TRBD1 as D (6 bases). The TCR originated in a man younger than 35 in good health. Sequenced material: naive CD4+ T cells sorted from blood. Subset specified: CD45RA+ positively selected. CDR3 amino acids: CASAEGGNEKLFF. CDR3 bases: TGTGCCAGTGCTGAGGGGGGTAATGAAAAACTGTTTTTT.